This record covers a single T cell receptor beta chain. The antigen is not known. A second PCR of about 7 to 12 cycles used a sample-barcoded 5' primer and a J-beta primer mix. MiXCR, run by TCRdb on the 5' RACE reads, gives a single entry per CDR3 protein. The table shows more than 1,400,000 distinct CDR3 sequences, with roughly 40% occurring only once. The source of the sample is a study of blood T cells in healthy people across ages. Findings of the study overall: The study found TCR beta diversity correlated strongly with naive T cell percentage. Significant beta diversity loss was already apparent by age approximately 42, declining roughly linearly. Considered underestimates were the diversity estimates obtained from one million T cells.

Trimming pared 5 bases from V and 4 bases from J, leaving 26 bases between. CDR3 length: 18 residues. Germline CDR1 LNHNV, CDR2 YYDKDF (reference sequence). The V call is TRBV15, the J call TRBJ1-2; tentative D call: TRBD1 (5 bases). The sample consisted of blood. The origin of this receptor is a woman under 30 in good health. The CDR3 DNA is TGTGCCACCAGCCCCCTCTTCAGGGTGGGCCTCGTGGGCTATGGCTACACCTTC. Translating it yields CATSPLFRVGLVGYGYTF.